This T cell receptor (beta chain) is drawn from a study of T cell changes during pregnancy in multiple sclerosis. Clones were read by immunoSEQ multiplex PCR, and TCRdb kept only the in-frame ones, dropping some. The sample has fewer than 50,000 clones; approximately 89% are singletons. Sequences were derived from CD4+ T cells from peripheral blood mononuclear cells, sampled in the second trimester of pregnancy. This sequence originates from a female donor in good health, enrolled as a control in a pregnancy study.

The chain's CDR3 is CASSPAGGPYNEQFF. As DNA, the CDR3 is TGTGCCAGCTCCCCGGCGGGCGGGCCATACAATGAGCAGTTCTTC. The rearrangement links TRBV25-1 to TRBJ2-1, with TRBD2 as a possible D gene (5 bases). The germline gives CDR1 MGHDK, CDR2 SYGVNS. This CDR3 comprises 15 residues. Deletions cut 8 bases from V and 4 bases from J, with 18 bases between.